This TCR beta chain was captured by sequencing in a study of regulatory T cells in long-lasting Graves disease. Time point given: persistent/refractory GD, antithyroid drugs over 5 years with positive TRAb. RNA isolated from PBMCs was used to make the TCR library. The CDR3 spans 15 residues. Losses at the gene ends were 5 bases for V and 8 bases for J; bases not matched to a gene: 7. Remarks on this clonotype: This could be a read error, since a much larger clone is one nucleotide away.

Sequencing libraries for TCR beta were prepared with iRepertoire HTBI primers and Arm-PCR of CDR3 regions. TCRdb processed the multiplex PCR reads anew with MiXCR; each CDR3 protein has one entry. The table includes under 450,000 distinct CDR3 sequences, roughly 23% detected once. The clonotype comes from a woman between 40 and 55 years old with Graves disease. The chain links TRBV12-3 or TRBV12-4 to TRBJ1-6; 9 nucleotides align to TRBD1. The sequencing here drew on peripheral blood mononuclear cells (PBMCs), taken when the disease was refractory, from a patient treated with antithyroid drugs. The chain's CDR3 is CASSTPGQGYSPLHF. CDR3 DNA sequence: TGTGCCAGCAGTACACCGGGACAGGGTTATTCACCCCTCCACTTT.